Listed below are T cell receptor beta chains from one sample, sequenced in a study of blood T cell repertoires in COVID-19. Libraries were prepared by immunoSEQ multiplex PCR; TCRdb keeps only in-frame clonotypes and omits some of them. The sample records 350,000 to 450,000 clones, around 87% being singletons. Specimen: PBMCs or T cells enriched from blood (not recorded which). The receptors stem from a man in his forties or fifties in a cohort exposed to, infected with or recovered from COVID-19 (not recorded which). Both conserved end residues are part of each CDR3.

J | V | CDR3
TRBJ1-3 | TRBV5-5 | CASSADGHPGNTIYF
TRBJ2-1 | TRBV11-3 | CASSLDGLKEYNEQFF
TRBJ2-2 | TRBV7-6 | CASTAKEGNGELFF
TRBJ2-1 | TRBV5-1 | CASRPGSLGNEQFF
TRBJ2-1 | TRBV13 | CASSFAIAGNNEQFF
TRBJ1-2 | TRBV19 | CASSTGGGYGYTF
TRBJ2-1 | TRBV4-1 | CASSQGEGGPYNEQFF
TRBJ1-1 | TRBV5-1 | CASSLAGVGTEAFF
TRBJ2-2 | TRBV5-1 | CASSPQGGVAGELFF
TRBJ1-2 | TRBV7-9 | CASSLNLATGDGYTF
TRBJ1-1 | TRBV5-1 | CASSYGGTLNTEAFF
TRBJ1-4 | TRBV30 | CAWSAGTAIEKLFF
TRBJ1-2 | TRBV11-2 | CASSRDRVGYTF
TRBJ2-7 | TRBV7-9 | CASSLRAGGAADEQYF
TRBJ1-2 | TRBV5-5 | CASSILTDNYGYTF
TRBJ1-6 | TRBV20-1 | CSASELGQGDNSPLHF
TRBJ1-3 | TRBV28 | CASIPTGFSGNTIYF
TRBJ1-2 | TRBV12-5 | CASAATGGSGYTF
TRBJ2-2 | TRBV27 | CASSSPRTSENTGELFF
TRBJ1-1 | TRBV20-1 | CSASGTTSNTEAFF
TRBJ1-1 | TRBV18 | CASSFSAGENLNTEAFF
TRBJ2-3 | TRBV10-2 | CASTSTKNTDTQYF
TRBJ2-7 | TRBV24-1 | CATSDLPPYVDSYEQYF
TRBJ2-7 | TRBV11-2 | CASSLSAGGSYEQYF
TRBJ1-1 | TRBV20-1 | CSANKNTEAFF
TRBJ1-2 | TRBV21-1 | CASSTPDSYGYTF
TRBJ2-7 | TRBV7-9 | CASSPHEQGSSEQYF
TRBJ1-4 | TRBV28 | CASSQGDWNEKLFF
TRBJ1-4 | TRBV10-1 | CASSESGQDEKLFF
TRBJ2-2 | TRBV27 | CASSFRTGGNTGELFF
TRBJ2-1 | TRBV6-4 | CASSRGTSGSSYNEQFF
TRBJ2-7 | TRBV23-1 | CASTLFKSGTPDYEQYF
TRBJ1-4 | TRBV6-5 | CASSYRGEDEKLFF
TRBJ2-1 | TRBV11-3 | CASSRPSSGGGNEQFF
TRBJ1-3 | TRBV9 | CASSATVGATGNTIYF
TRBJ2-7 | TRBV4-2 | CASSQDLASGPYEQYF
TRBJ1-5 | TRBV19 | CASSGQGFGQPQHF